The 14 T cell receptor beta chains presented below share a single source sample, sequenced in a study of OX40 agonist ivuxolimab in advanced cancers. Sequenced by immunoSEQ multiplex PCR; TCRdb stores in-frame clones only, minus some. The sample has 45,000 to 60,000 clones, 80% to 95% seen once. The sequencing used CD4+ or CD8+ T cells sorted from blood, collected in a trial of the OX40 agonist ivuxolimab. These receptors all come from an adult with an advanced solid tumor such as melanoma, head and neck, liver or kidney cancer.

This clone was found once. The rearrangement joins TRBV6-6 to TRBJ2-1, with D maybe TRBD2 (6 bases). Germline CDR1 MNHNY, CDR2 SVGAGI (reference sequence). CDR3 length equals 14 residues. V shed 4 bases and J shed 1 base, with 8 bases lying between them. This chain's CDR3 is CASSLSGSYNEQFF. Written as DNA, the CDR3 is TGTGCCAGCAGTTTAAGCGGGTCCTACAATGAGCAGTTCTTC.

The chain employs TRBV6-1 and TRBJ2-7; the match to TRBD2 covers 8 bases. With 5 bases clipped from V and 2 bases from J, the junction kept 5 bases outside the gene matches. The CDR3 is 14 residues long. Germline-derived CDR1 and CDR2 are MNHNS and SASEGT. This chain's CDR3 is CASSYYGRAYEQYF. The CDR3 nucleotides are TGTGCCAGCAGTTATTACGGGAGGGCCTACGAGCAGTACTTC.

The J gene is TRBJ1-5, the V gene TRBV2; D ambiguous. V lost 2 bases and J 0 bases, leaving 5 bases between the germline ends. This CDR3 has 14 residues. CDR1 and CDR2 (germline): SNHLY, FYNNEI. The CDR3 bases are TGTGCCAGCAGTGAAACAGTTAGCAATCAGCCCCAGCATTTT. Its translation: CASSETVSNQPQHF.

This rearrangement joins TRBV28 to TRBJ2-6, with D perhaps TRBD2 (6 bases). The germline V and J ends were trimmed by 6 bases and 0 bases, with 21 bases remaining between them. The CDR3 has 19 amino acids. Germline CDR1 is MDHEN and CDR2 is SYDVKM. CDR3 loop: CASSPPAGRSSSGANVLTF. In DNA form, the CDR3 reads TGTGCCAGCAGCCCCCCCGCGGGACGCAGTAGCTCTGGGGCCAACGTCCTGACTTTC.

This rearrangement joins TRBV19 to TRBJ2-3, with D maybe TRBD1 (5 bases). CDR1 is LNHDA, CDR2 SQIVND, per germline (reference sequence). Trimming cost V 7 bases and J 0 bases, with 8 bases left between them. This CDR3 contains 13 residues. CDR3 sequence reads: CASTWGSTDTQYF. Written as DNA, the CDR3 is TGTGCCAGTACTTGGGGCAGCACAGATACGCAGTATTTT.

This sequence joins TRBV10-3 and TRBJ2-7; 7 nucleotides match TRBD1. Trimming removed 8 bases from V and 4 bases from J; junction bases left unmatched: 5. The CDR3 is 12 amino acids. The germline gives CDR1 ENHRY, CDR2 SYGVKD. CDR3 coding DNA: TGTGCCATCGGGGGACAGCTATACGAGCAGTACTTC. This codes for CAIGGQLYEQYF.

The rearrangement links TRBV5-4 to TRBJ2-5; a possible D gene is TRBD1 (5 bases). CDR3 length equals 14 residues. V was cut by 5 bases and J by 5 bases, with 16 bases left in between. Germline values: CDR1 SGHNT, CDR2 YYREEE (reference sequence). CDR3 nucleotides: TGTGCCAGCAGATATCAGGGTCAGGAGGAGACCCAGTACTTC. Translation: CASRYQGQEETQYF.

CDR3 protein: CASSQSFRVPKNIQYF. The DNA of the CDR3 is TGCGCCAGCAGTCAAAGTTTCAGGGTACCCAAAAACATTCAGTACTTC. V usage is TRBV23-1 and J usage is TRBJ2-4, with D perhaps matching TRBD1 (5 bases). TRBV23-1 falls under the ORF class, with uncertain function. This CDR3 region has 16 residues. The germline V and J ends were trimmed by 2 bases and 2 bases, with 13 bases remaining between them.

The table lists this clone with a count of one. V gene TRBV10-3 combines with J gene TRBJ2-6, with a tentative D call TRBD1 (5 bases). Per the germline V gene, CDR1 is ENHRY and CDR2 is SYGVKD. Trimming took 7 bases from V and 2 from J, leaving 9 bases between them. The CDR3 is 14 residues long. The CDR3 DNA is TGTGCCATCAAGGCAGGGACTGGGGCCAACGTCCTGACTTTC. It specifies CAIKAGTGANVLTF.

The chain joins TRBV6-1 to TRBJ1-2; TRBD1 aligns across 8 bases. Per the germline V gene, CDR1 is MNHNS and CDR2 is SASEGT. CDR3 length: 14 residues. V shed 4 bases and J 7 bases; nucleotides not matched to a gene: 8. The CDR3 sequence is CASSAFRQGFGYTF. CDR3 in DNA: TGTGCCAGCAGTGCCTTTAGACAGGGGTTTGGCTACACCTTC.

V usage is TRBV6-1 and J usage is TRBJ2-3, with D possibly being TRBD1 or TRBD2 (5 bases each). CDR1 MNHNS and CDR2 SASEGT come from the germline V gene. CDR3 length: 12 residues. The V and J ends lost 9 bases and 14 bases respectively, with 21 bases between them. The CDR3 nucleotides read TGTGCCAGTCTCGAAAACCGGGACGTCAGGTATTTT. Its protein product is CASLENRDVRYF.

J is TRBJ1-2 and V is TRBV4-1; no clear D gene. Trimming cost V 0 bases and J 4 bases, with 12 bases left between them. The germline gives CDR1 MGHRA, CDR2 YSYEKL. This CDR3 has 15 amino acids. The CDR3 loop reads CASSQDSRDRYGYTF. CDR3 nucleotide sequence: TGCGCCAGCAGCCAAGATTCGAGAGACCGCTATGGCTACACCTTC.

The chain employs TRBV5-1 and TRBJ2-3; a weak D match, TRBD1 (6 bases). V lost 4 bases, J lost 0 bases, and 9 bases lay in between. The V gene's germline CDR1 is SGHRS and CDR2 YFSETQ. The CDR3 is 14 residues long. CDR3 residues: CASSQDSSTDTQYF. The CDR3 coding sequence is TGCGCCAGCAGCCAGGACAGTAGCACAGATACGCAGTATTTT. Full variable domain (remainder filled in from reference TRBV5-1 and TRBJ2-3): KAGVTQTPRYLIKTRGQQVTLSCSPISGHRSVSWYQQTPGQGLQFLFEYFSETQRNKGNFPGRFSGRQFSNSRSEMNVSTLELGDSALYLCASSQDSSTDTQYFGPGTRLTVL.

The V call is TRBV5-1, the J call TRBJ2-1; 7 nucleotides align to TRBD2. The CDR3 sequence is 13 residues long. Germline CDR1 SGHRS, CDR2 YFSETQ. Trimming took 3 bases from V and 9 from J; bases not matched to a gene: 6. In DNA, the CDR3 is TGCGCCAGCAGCTATGGACTAGACGGTGAGCAGTTCTTC. Amino acid sequence: CASSYGLDGEQFF.